Reported below is one TCR beta chain. The data were taken from a study of cytomegalovirus exposure and HLA in healthy donors. Per the germline V gene, CDR1 is SNHLY and CDR2 is FYNNEI. The length of the CDR3 is 14 residues. V was pared by 7 bases and J by 6 bases, with 16 bases between. Researchers ran the PCR with 60 Vbeta and 13 Jbeta primers. This table comes from immunoSEQ multiplex PCR, and its TCRdb copy is limited to in-frame clones, with some not included. The top ten clones hold less than 2% of a sample with 140,000 to 150,000 clones, 60% to 80% of them seen once. V and J are TRBV2 and TRBJ1-5; a weak D match, TRBD1 (6 bases). The source is a woman in her twenties or thirties in good health and CMV-seronegative. Sample: PBMCs. The CDR3 is CASTWTAQGQPQHF. The CDR3, as DNA: TGTGCCAGCACATGGACAGCCCAGGGTCAGCCCCAGCATTTT. Filled out from reference TRBV2 and TRBJ1-5, the complete variable domain reads EPEVTQTPSHQVTQMGQEVILRCVPISNHLYFYWYRQILGQKVEFLVSFYNNEISEKSEIFDDQFSVERPDGSNFTLKIRSTKLEDSAMYFCASTWTAQGQPQHFGDGTRLSIL.